The sequence of this T cell receptor (beta chain) was determined in a study of shared clonotypes between healthy human individuals. TCRdb's copy holds only in-frame clones and misses some; the assay was immunoSEQ multiplex PCR. The sample yields about 320,000 clones, roughly 84% seen once. The germline V gene has CDR1 MNHNS and CDR2 SASEGT. Between the trimmed V and J ends, which lost 6 bases and 2 bases, there was a span of 17 bases. The CDR3 extends over 15 amino acids. V and J are TRBV6-1 and TRBJ2-7; the D gene could be TRBD1 or TRBD2 (7 bases each). The sequence came from a man aged 18 to 30 in good health. The sequencing input was memory CD8+ T cells sorted from blood. Specified subset: CD45RO+ cells pooled with CCR7-negative TemRA cells. In nucleotides, the CDR3 is TGTGCCAGCAGATTCACAGGGGAGGGTGCCTACGAGCAGTACTTC. Translated: CASRFTGEGAYEQYF.